The clone carrying this T cell receptor beta chain was seen repeatedly, ten times or more. These data are taken from a study of patients and donors after allogeneic stem cell transplantation. From the RT-PCR reads, TCRdb called clonotypes with MiXCR, one entry per CDR3 protein. The sample has approximately 160,000 distinct CDR3 sequences, 30% seen once. V trimming: 5 bases; J trimming: 2 bases; junction bases outside the gene matches: 6. The CDR3 covers 15 residues. Germline V lookup: CDR1 MNHEY, CDR2 SVGAGI. What was sequenced was blood, either unsorted or a sorted T cell fraction (not recorded which). The V gene is TRBV6-5, the J gene TRBJ1-2, with 9 bases matching TRBD1. The clonotype comes from a human donor who was either an allogeneic HSCT recipient or a stem cell or donor lymphocyte infusion donor (not recorded which). It is not recorded whose cells these are; they may come from a transplant donor. CDR3 sequence reads: CASSKGQGGNYGYTF. The CDR3 nucleotides read TGTGCCAGCAGTAAGGGACAGGGTGGAAACTATGGCTACACCTTC.